This T cell receptor (beta chain) was captured by sequencing in a study of T cell responses to AZD1222 COVID-19 vaccine. The CDR3 spans 18 residues. Trimming removed 1 base from V and 1 base from J; junction bases left unmatched: 9. Germline assignment: CDR1 SGHAT and CDR2 FQNNGV. Some clones are missing from TCRdb's copy, which holds only in-frame ones; the method was immunoSEQ multiplex PCR. The repertoire has about 130,000 clones, roughly 90% of them found once; the top ten carry around 1.5%. The chain combines TRBV11-2 with TRBJ2-3, with 9 bases lining up with TRBD2. This sequence originates from an adult in good health. This specimen consisted of peripheral blood, obtained on day 0 of AZD1222 vaccination. CDR3 DNA sequence: TGTGCCAGCAGCTTAGTGGGGGAGCGGGAGGCCGGCACAGATACGCAGTATTTT. Translation gives CASSLVGEREAGTDTQYF.